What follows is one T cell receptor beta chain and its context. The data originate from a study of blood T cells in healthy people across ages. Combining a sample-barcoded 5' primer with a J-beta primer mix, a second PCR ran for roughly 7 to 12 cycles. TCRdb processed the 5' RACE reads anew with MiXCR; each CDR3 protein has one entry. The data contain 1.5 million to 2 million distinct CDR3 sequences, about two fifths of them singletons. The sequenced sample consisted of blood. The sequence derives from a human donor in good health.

CDR3 sequence: CASSDGTSGRPAGELFF. The DNA for the CDR3 is TGCGCCAGCAGCGACGGGACTAGCGGGCGACCAGCCGGGGAGCTGTTTTTT. The rearrangement links TRBV5-1 to TRBJ2-2, with 12 positions matching TRBD2. CDR1 and CDR2 (germline): SGHRS, YFSETQ. This CDR3 is built from 17 residues. V was clipped by 4 bases and J by 6 bases; unmatched bases: 10.